This paragraph covers one T cell receptor beta chain sequence. Its antigen is not identified. PCR employed 60 Vbeta and 13 Jbeta primers. Generated by immunoSEQ multiplex PCR, the TCRdb table keeps only in-frame clones and is missing some. This table holds around 95,000 clones, roughly four fifths found once. The data were obtained in a study of cytomegalovirus exposure and HLA in healthy donors. Overall study results and limits: As a later analysis revealed, the rate of TCR association differed by HLA locus, with DRB1 most and HLA-C fewest. Immune exposure data for these donors was limited to CMV serostatus. A reported reduction in N-insertions relative to the approximately 640-donor mean was seen in an Asian-associated ancestry cluster in a later analysis. Excluded were some V segments that proved indistinguishable, including TRBV6-2 and TRBV6-3.

Germline CDR1 MNHEY, CDR2 SMNVEV (reference sequence). CDR3 length: 16 amino acids. The junction had 9 bases not matched to a gene; V was cut back by 5 bases and J by 0 bases. The rearrangement uses TRBV27 and TRBJ2-7; 8 bases are a match to TRBD1. The sequenced sample was PBMCs. This TCR was sampled from a young man in good health and CMV-seropositive. The CDR3, as DNA: TGTGCCAGCAGTCCGTCGACAGGGGACAGCTCCTACGAGCAGTACTTC. This gives the protein CASSPSTGDSSYEQYF.